This paragraph covers one TCR beta chain sequence. The antigen remains unidentified. The time point is: blood 2 weeks post-SBRT. Noted treatment: 15 Gy SBRT to primary tumor, nephrectomy 4 weeks later. Clear cell pathology was present in this patient's renal cell carcinoma. This sample stems from a study of radiation and T cells in renal cell carcinoma. Study-wide background: Nephrectomy followed 15 Gy stereotactic body radiation by 4 weeks. The study's findings and limits: Without pretreatment biopsies, baseline tumor clonotype presence was undetermined.

Here immunoSEQ multiplex PCR was the method, and the copy in TCRdb shows in-frame clones only, minus some. The sample yields just over 150,000 clones, over 80% seen once. The ends were cut back, 1 base at V and 2 bases at J, with 8 bases in the middle. This CDR3 contains 13 residues. CDR1 GTSNPN and CDR2 SVGIG come from the germline V gene (reference sequence). This chain uses TRBV30 with TRBJ1-2; no reliable D call. Sequences were derived from blood, sampled from a patient whose treatment included radiotherapy and nephrectomy. This receptor was identified in a woman between 45 and 60 years old with renal cell carcinoma. In DNA form, the CDR3 reads TGTGCCTGGAGTGCCCTAGGGAACTATGGCTACACCTTC. It is translated as CAWSALGNYGYTF.